The T cell receptor (beta chain) under discussion was sequenced for a study of graft-versus-host responses after intestinal transplantation. The germline CDR1 and CDR2 sequences are MDHEN and SYDVKM. The CDR3 runs 15 residues. The V segment lost 6 bases and the J segment 2 bases; nucleotides outside the gene matches: 8. The data were produced by immunoSEQ multiplex PCR, yet TCRdb's version contains in-frame clones alone and is incomplete. The sample records around 67,000 clones, about 80% being singletons. On this clone: Its specificity is not known.

This TCR was recovered from a human donor who was the organ donor for an intestinal transplant. The sequencing here drew on unstimulated CD4+ T cells sorted from spleen or lymph node cells, taken before transplant. The chain combines TRBV28 with TRBJ2-5; 8 nucleotides line up with TRBD2. The CDR3 spells CASSYQRGKQETQYF. In DNA, the CDR3 is TGTGCCAGCAGCTACCAGCGGGGGAAACAAGAGACCCAGTACTTC.